This T cell receptor beta chain was sequenced during a study of T-cell memory formation after mild COVID-19. The wider study: TCR clusters mostly belonged to single donors.

cDNA libraries for TCR alpha and TCR beta, carrying sample barcodes and UMIs, came from 5'RACE with constant-segment primers. TCRdb analysed the 5' RACE reads with MiXCR anew, one entry per CDR3 protein. The data contain around 260,000 distinct CDR3 sequences, roughly 15% of them seen just once; the ten biggest clones take up roughly 23%. About this clonotype itself: Its specificity is unknown.

Whole-study findings and limits: Memory sampled before infection contained some responding clones, suggesting cross-reactive memory joined. Second-wave clones that peaked on day 37 lacked confirmed SARS-CoV-2 specificity.

Sequencing input: PBMCs or a T cell subset sorted from them (not recorded which). This TCR derives from a man between 18 and 35 years old who had mild COVID-19 (a few samples of this study predate the infection). Cell type and time point are not known.

The CDR3 protein is CASTPTATYEQYF. CDR3 DNA sequence: TGCGCCAGCACCCCGACAGCGACCTACGAGCAGTACTTC. The rearrangement joins TRBV10-1 to TRBJ2-7; D is perhaps TRBD1 (5 bases). Trimming pared 7 bases from V and 2 bases from J, leaving 12 bases between. The CDR3 totals 13 residues. Germline loops: CDR1 WNHNN, CDR2 SYGVQD (reference sequence).